What follows describes a single TCR beta chain. The source of the sample is a study of blood T cell repertoires in COVID-19. The germline gives CDR1 ENHRY, CDR2 SYGVKD. The CDR3 totals 14 residues. The germline V and J ends were trimmed by 7 bases and 3 bases, with 15 bases remaining between them. The data were produced by immunoSEQ multiplex PCR, yet TCRdb's version contains in-frame clones alone and is incomplete. Seen here are some 420,000 clones, more than 80% observed once, and the top ten hold approximately 1.2%. Participants' own reports of clinical history determined their cohort assignment. Recovery among Cohort 3 donors was established by two negative PCRs, clearance, or symptom resolution.

This chain links TRBV10-3 with TRBJ1-1; D gene unclear. The sequence came from a man aged 30 to 45 who had recovered from COVID-19. The sequencing sample was made of PBMCs or T cells enriched from blood (not recorded which). CDR3 amino acids: CAINQAPYDTEAFF. In DNA form, the CDR3 reads TGTGCCATCAATCAGGCCCCTTACGACACTGAAGCTTTCTTT.